The sequence of this T cell receptor (beta chain) was determined in a study of blood T cell repertoires in COVID-19. This clone occurred a few times. The sample holds other DNA sequences that translate to the same CDR3. Trimming cost V 5 bases and J 2 bases, with 10 bases left between them. CDR1 LNHDA and CDR2 SQIVND come from the germline V gene (reference sequence). The length of the CDR3 is 14 residues. Sequencing used immunoSEQ multiplex PCR; TCRdb keeps in-frame clones, though not all of them. The sample holds fewer than 450,000 clones, approximately 90% seen once. The source material was peripheral blood. The rearrangement joins TRBV19 to TRBJ1-5; no clear D gene. The origin of this receptor is a woman in her forties or fifties with COVID-19, enrolled during active disease. The CDR3 is CASSEGGGNQPQHF. The CDR3 DNA reads TGTGCCAGTAGTGAGGGAGGCGGCAATCAGCCCCAGCATTTT.